These 17 T cell receptor beta chains originate from one sample sequenced in a study of T cell clones after liver transplantation. The assay was immunoSEQ multiplex PCR, and TCRdb's table has in-frame clones only and misses some. The table lists roughly 120,000 clones, just over 90% of them singletons. The sequenced sample was CD4+ T cells from blood, obtained 12 months after liver transplant. Receptors were obtained from a human patient who received a liver transplant. Some T cells may possibly be graft donor cells.

The chain combines TRBV10-3 with TRBJ2-1; 9 bases align to TRBD1. Looked up from germline, CDR1 is ENHRY and CDR2 is SYGVKD. The CDR3 sequence is 13 residues long. V gave up 8 bases and J gave up 8 bases; unmatched junction bases: 7. The CDR3: CAIRIQGADEQFF. The DNA of the CDR3 is TGTGCCATCCGAATACAGGGGGCGGATGAGCAGTTCTTC.

V gene TRBV11-3 combines with J gene TRBJ2-7; no firm D call. In germline, CDR1 is SGHNT, CDR2 YENEEA. Trimming took 0 bases from V and 4 from J, leaving 10 bases between them. The CDR3 has 14 residues. This chain's CDR3 is CASSLEGTKYEQYF. In DNA form, the CDR3 reads TGTGCCAGCAGCTTAGAAGGCACCAAATACGAGCAGTACTTC.

J is TRBJ2-7 and V is TRBV28; D possibly uses TRBD1 or TRBD2 (6 bases each). V was clipped by 6 bases and J by 2 bases, with 20 bases between them. This CDR3 is built from 16 residues. CDR1 is MDHEN and CDR2 is SYDVKM in the germline V gene. CDR3: CASRSRGLLSAYEQYF. The CDR3 DNA reads as TGTGCCAGCAGATCTCGGGGGCTCTTGTCGGCCTACGAGCAGTACTTC.

This clone has a handful of counts. The rearrangement links TRBV7-9 to TRBJ2-7, with D tentatively TRBD1 (6 bases). CDR1 is SEHNR, CDR2 FQNEAQ, per germline (reference sequence). This CDR3 comprises 12 residues. Between the trimmed V and J ends, which lost 1 base and 10 bases, there was a span of 11 bases. CDR3 nucleotides: TGTGCCAGCAGCTTAGAACAGGGTAGTCAGTACTTC. Its translation is CASSLEQGSQYF.

Worth noting for this clone: The identical CDR3 is also encoded by other nucleotide sequences in the sample. The chain recombines TRBV28 with TRBJ1-1; unclear D gene. This CDR3 comprises 12 residues. CDR1 MDHEN and CDR2 SYDVKM come from the germline V gene. V lost 5 bases to trimming and J lost 3 bases, with 7 bases between them. The CDR3 bases are TGTGCCAGCAGTCTCAGTGACACTGAAGCTTTCTTT. Amino acid sequence: CASSLSDTEAFF.

This clone has more than one count but fewer than ten. J is TRBJ2-1 and V is TRBV5-4; possible D gene TRBD2, 6 bases. The CDR3 extends over 13 amino acids. V gave up 5 bases and J gave up 9 bases, with 15 bases separating them. Germline loops: CDR1 SGHNT, CDR2 YYREEE (reference sequence). CDR3 amino acids: CASRRDSNGEQFF. The CDR3 DNA reads TGTGCCAGCAGGAGGGACTCGAACGGTGAGCAGTTCTTC.

The chain uses TRBV5-1 and TRBJ2-2; TRBD2 matches 9 bases. This CDR3 has 15 residues. Germline V gene sequence: CDR1 SGHRS, CDR2 YFSETQ. V was clipped by 3 bases and J by 3 bases; unmatched bases: 3. CDR3 sequence (DNA): TGCGCCAGCAGCTCTAGCGGGAAGTACACCGGGGAGCTGTTTTTT. Translation: CASSSSGKYTGELFF.

The rearrangement links TRBV6-5 to TRBJ1-1, with a possible D match to TRBD1 (5 bases). CDR1 and CDR2 from the germline V gene are MNHEY and SVGAGI. This CDR3 comprises 13 residues. Trimming took 4 bases from V and 3 from J, leaving 9 bases between them. The CDR3 DNA is TGTGCCAGCAGTTTAGACAGTTACACTGAAGCTTTCTTT. This translates into CASSLDSYTEAFF.

This chain connects TRBV11-1 to TRBJ2-3; possible D gene TRBD2, 6 bases. The CDR3 sequence is 14 residues long. Germline V gene lookup returns CDR1 SGHAT and CDR2 FQDESV (reference sequence). The V gene lost 1 base and the J gene lost 4 bases, with 9 bases spanning the gap. The CDR3 reads CASSLDGGADTQYF. The CDR3 DNA sequence: TGTGCCAGCAGCTTAGACGGGGGTGCAGATACGCAGTATTTT.

Points on this clone: Different DNA sequences within this sample yield the same CDR3. V gene TRBV19 combines with J gene TRBJ1-2; TRBD1 aligns across 8 bases. The trim removed 5 bases at V and 5 bases at J, leaving 7 bases unmatched. Germline-derived CDR1 and CDR2 are LNHDA and SQIVND (reference sequence). This CDR3 is 14 amino acids long. CDR3 sequence reads: CASSPGQGGYGYTF. In DNA form, the CDR3 reads TGTGCCAGTAGTCCCGGACAGGGAGGTTATGGCTACACCTTC. The whole variable domain, remainder taken from reference TRBV19 and TRBJ1-2, is DGGITQSPKYLFRKEGQNVTLSCEQNLNHDAMYWYRQDPGQGLRLIYYSQIVNDFQKGDIAEGYSVSREKKESFPLTVTSAQKNPTAFYLCASSPGQGGYGYTFGSGTRLTVV.

The rearrangement links TRBV15 to TRBJ1-5; D not resolved. Between the trimmed V and J ends, which lost 1 base and 5 bases, there was a span of 6 bases. In germline, CDR1 is LNHNV, CDR2 YYDKDF (reference sequence). The CDR3 runs to 13 residues. CDR3 region: CATSRGLDQPQHF. The DNA of the CDR3 is TGTGCCACCAGCAGAGGTCTGGATCAGCCCCAGCATTTT.

For the CDR3, the DNA is TGCGCCAGCAGCAACACAGGGGAAGATACGCAGTATTTT. Its protein is CASSNTGEDTQYF. The rearrangement uses TRBV5-1 and TRBJ2-3, with 7 bases lining up with TRBD1. V was clipped by 4 bases and J by 5 bases; unmatched bases: 4. The CDR3 runs to 13 residues. Germline-derived CDR1 and CDR2 are SGHRS and YFSETQ.

The J gene is TRBJ1-2, the V gene TRBV2; 7 bases line up with TRBD1. The germline CDR1 and CDR2 sequences are SNHLY and FYNNEI. Trimming removed 7 bases from V and 5 bases from J; junction bases left unmatched: 10. The length of the CDR3 is 14 residues. DNA of the CDR3: TGTGCCAGCAATAGCCCGGGACAGAATTATGGCTACACCTTC. Translation: CASNSPGQNYGYTF. The full variable domain, in which reference TRBV2 and TRBJ1-2 provide the parts outside the CDR3, is EPEVTQTPSHQVTQMGQEVILRCVPISNHLYFYWYRQILGQKVEFLVSFYNNEISEKSEIFDDQFSVERPDGSNFTLKIRSTKLEDSAMYFCASNSPGQNYGYTFGSGTRLTVV.

Worth noting for this clone: Other nucleotide sequences from this sample produce the same CDR3. V and J are TRBV5-1 and TRBJ2-5; the D gene is possibly TRBD1 (6 bases). The V gene lost 2 bases and the J gene lost 3 bases, with 11 bases spanning the gap. In germline, CDR1 is SGHRS, CDR2 YFSETQ. The CDR3 spans 14 residues. The CDR3 loop reads CASSLQGSEETQYF. CDR3 bases: TGCGCCAGCAGCTTACAGGGTAGCGAAGAGACCCAGTACTTC.

The chain uses TRBV2 and TRBJ1-3; a weak D match, TRBD1 (6 bases). The V and J ends lost 6 bases and 0 bases respectively, with 9 bases between them. The CDR3 consists of 14 residues. Germline CDR1 is SNHLY and CDR2 is FYNNEI. CDR3 region: CASRTGASGNTIYF. In DNA, the CDR3 is TGTGCCAGCAGAACGGGGGCCTCTGGAAACACCATATATTTT.

This rearrangement joins TRBV14 to TRBJ1-3, with unresolved D. Germline CDR1 reads SGHDN; CDR2 reads FVKESK. This CDR3 comprises 16 residues. Trimming stripped 1 base from V and 0 bases from J, with 10 bases between. For the CDR3, the DNA is TGTGCCAGCAGCCAAGGGGGAGCTCTCTCTGGAAACACCATATATTTT. This sequence encodes CASSQGGALSGNTIYF. The complete variable domain, with remaining parts taken from reference TRBV14 and TRBJ1-3, reads EAGVTQFPSHSVIEKGQTVTLRCDPISGHDNLYWYRRVMGKEIKFLLHFVKESKQDESGMPNNRFLAERTGGTYSTLKVQPAELEDSGVYFCASSQGGALSGNTIYFGEGSWLTVV.

This sequence joins TRBV9 and TRBJ2-1; a possible D gene is TRBD1 (5 bases). Germline lookup yields CDR1 SGDLS and CDR2 YYNGEE. V was shortened by 2 bases and J by 5 bases, with 14 bases between the two germline ends. This CDR3 spans 15 amino acids. The CDR3 DNA follows: TGTGCCAGCAGCGTCTGGGGCGGTTGGGACAATGAGCAGTTCTTC. Protein sequence: CASSVWGGWDNEQFF.